Presented here are 29 T cell receptor beta chains from one specimen sequenced in a study of blood T cell repertoires in COVID-19. Clones were sequenced by immunoSEQ multiplex PCR, and TCRdb holds only the in-frame ones, with some missing. This table holds 200,000 to 300,000 clones, around 87% found once. Sequenced: peripheral blood. Receptors were obtained from a woman aged 55-69 years with COVID-19, enrolled during active disease.

This chain joins TRBV19 and TRBJ2-2; 7 bases align to TRBD2. CDR3 length equals 15 residues. Looked up from germline, CDR1 is LNHDA and CDR2 is SQIVND (reference sequence). V trimming: 3 bases; J trimming: 1 base; junction bases outside the gene matches: 2. The CDR3 DNA reads as TGTGCCAGTAGTATCGCTAGCGGGAACACCGGGGAGCTGTTTTTT. Protein: CASSIASGNTGELFF. Together with reference TRBV19 and TRBJ2-2, the CDR3 gives the full variable domain: DGGITQSPKYLFRKEGQNVTLSCEQNLNHDAMYWYRQDPGQGLRLIYYSQIVNDFQKGDIAEGYSVSREKKESFPLTVTSAQKNPTAFYLCASSIASGNTGELFFGEGSRLTVL.

V is TRBV7-2 and J is TRBJ2-5; 10 bases align to TRBD2. The J segment lost 5 bases and the V segment lost 3 bases, leaving 3 bases of the junction unmatched. Germline lookup yields CDR1 SGHTA and CDR2 FQGNSA. The length of the CDR3 is 14 residues. The CDR3 protein is CASSLGTSVETQYF. The CDR3 nucleotides read TGTGCCAGCAGCTTGGGGACTAGCGTCGAGACCCAGTACTTC.

The V and J genes are TRBV6-5 and TRBJ1-2; tentatively, D is TRBD1 (6 bases). Per the germline V gene, CDR1 is MNHEY and CDR2 is SVGAGI. The CDR3 runs 12 residues. V was clipped by 4 bases and J by 6 bases, with 9 bases between them. CDR3 DNA: TGTGCCAGCAGTTCCGGGACACATGGCTACACCTTC. Its protein is CASSSGTHGYTF.

The chain joins TRBV11-2 to TRBJ2-5; 10 nucleotides line up with TRBD1. The CDR3 runs 15 residues. The J segment lost 1 base and the V segment lost 5 bases, leaving 4 bases of the junction unmatched. Germline V gene sequence: CDR1 SGHAT, CDR2 FQNNGV. CDR3 sequence (DNA): TGTGCCAGCAGCCGGGACAGGGGCTCCCAAGAGACCCAGTACTTC. Protein sequence: CASSRDRGSQETQYF.

The V gene is TRBV28, the J gene TRBJ2-2; weak D call: TRBD1 (5 bases). Trimming cost V 5 bases and J 7 bases, with 14 bases left between them. The CDR3 is 14 residues long. The germline CDR1 and CDR2 sequences are MDHEN and SYDVKM. The CDR3 sequence: CASSTDSLIGELFF. The DNA for the CDR3 is TGTGCCAGCAGTACCGACAGCTTGATCGGGGAGCTGTTTTTT.

The chain combines TRBV1 with TRBJ1-5. TRBV1 is deemed a pseudogene. This CDR3 spans 14 amino acids. For the CDR3, the DNA is TGCACCAGCAGCCAAGATTTGGGCGGGCAGCCCCAGCATTTT. Translation: CTSSQDLGGQPQHF.

This sequence joins TRBV9 and TRBJ1-2; 9 bases fit TRBD1. CDR1 is SGDLS, CDR2 YYNGEE, per germline. This CDR3 region has 14 residues. The V segment lost 1 base and the J segment 6 bases; nucleotides outside the gene matches: 4. The CDR3 DNA reads as TGTGCCAGCAGCGTAATACAGGGGGCTGATGGCTACACCTTC. Protein sequence: CASSVIQGADGYTF.

CDR3 amino acids: CASKGAYEQYF. For the CDR3, the DNA is TGTGCCTCCAAAGGGGCCTACGAGCAGTACTTC. The chain carries TRBV30 and TRBJ2-7; possibly TRBD1 for D (5 bases). This CDR3 spans 11 amino acids. Germline CDR1 is GTSNPN and CDR2 is SVGIG (reference sequence). V lost 7 bases and J 2 bases, leaving 9 bases between the germline ends. The full variable domain, with the rest looked up from reference TRBV30 and TRBJ2-7, is SQTIHQWPATLVQPVGSPLSLECTVEGTSNPNLYWYRQAAGRGLQLLFYSVGIGQISSEVPQNLSASRPQDRQFILSSKKLLLSDSGFYLCASKGAYEQYFGPGTRLTVT.

Only a few counts were recorded for this clone. V gene TRBV10-3 combines with J gene TRBJ2-7; D remains ambiguous. The CDR3 spans 12 residues. CDR1 is ENHRY, CDR2 SYGVKD, per germline. Deletions cut 5 bases from V and 6 bases from J, with 11 bases between. CDR3 loop: CAISINNREQYF. Written as DNA, the CDR3 is TGTGCCATCAGTATAAACAACCGCGAGCAGTACTTC.

This clone was detected only a few times. The rearrangement joins TRBV7-6 to TRBJ2-1; D may be TRBD2 (5 bases). CDR1 and CDR2 (germline): SGHVS, FNYEAQ. The CDR3 has 12 residues. V gave up 4 bases and J gave up 6 bases, with 7 bases separating them. CDR3 coding DNA: TGTGCCAGCAGCTATAGCGCCAATGAGCAGTTCTTC. This translates into CASSYSANEQFF.

This clone was observed a single time. The chain recombines TRBV28 with TRBJ1-5; TRBD1 matches at 9 bases. The ends lost 2 bases at V and 6 bases at J; junction bases unmatched: 5. Germline loops: CDR1 MDHEN, CDR2 SYDVKM. This CDR3 has 15 residues. CDR3 sequence reads: CASSLAGTGSQPQHF. For the CDR3, the DNA is TGTGCCAGCAGTTTAGCCGGGACAGGGTCTCAGCCCCAGCATTTT.

The chain couples TRBV11-1 to TRBJ1-6; D ambiguous. The V gene's germline CDR1 is SGHAT and CDR2 FQDESV (reference sequence). The germline V and J ends were trimmed by 5 bases and 10 bases, with 15 bases remaining between them. The CDR3 consists of 14 residues. The CDR3 sequence: CASSHYNRESPLHF. In DNA form, the CDR3 reads TGTGCCAGCAGCCACTACAACCGGGAGTCACCCCTCCACTTT.

The rearrangement uses TRBV9 and TRBJ2-1; 12 nucleotides agree with TRBD2. The germline gives CDR1 SGDLS, CDR2 YYNGEE. This CDR3 region has 19 residues. V lost 1 base and J lost 7; bases outside the gene matches: 15. Here the CDR3 reads CASSVRLAGGPGFLNEQFF. DNA for the CDR3: TGTGCCAGCAGCGTACGGCTAGCGGGAGGGCCGGGTTTTTTGAATGAGCAGTTCTTC.

This clone was observed a few times. The chain is built from TRBV5-6 and TRBJ2-7; 7 bases align to TRBD2. This CDR3 region has 13 residues. The V segment lost 5 bases and the J segment 4 bases; nucleotides outside the gene matches: 6. The germline V gene has CDR1 SGHDT and CDR2 YYEEEE. The CDR3 sequence is CASSPGAGYEQYF. DNA of the CDR3: TGTGCCAGCAGTCCCGGAGCGGGGTACGAGCAGTACTTC. Complete variable domain (other parts from reference TRBV5-6 and TRBJ2-7): DAGVTQSPTHLIKTRGQQVTLRCSPKSGHDTVSWYQQALGQGPQFIFQYYEEEERQRGNFPDRFSGHQFPNYSSELNVNALLLGDSALYLCASSPGAGYEQYFGPGTRLTVT.

For this clone: The sample holds other DNA sequences that translate to the same CDR3. The V gene is TRBV6-5, the J gene TRBJ1-4; D uncertain. The length of the CDR3 is 15 residues. Germline values: CDR1 MNHEY, CDR2 SVGAGI. The germline V and J ends were trimmed by 0 bases and 0 bases, with 5 bases remaining between them. The CDR3 DNA sequence: TGTGCCAGCAGTTACTCCGGAGCAACTAATGAAAAACTGTTTTTT. Encoded protein: CASSYSGATNEKLFF.

This rearrangement joins TRBV10-1 to TRBJ2-7; possibly TRBD2 for D (7 bases). Germline loops: CDR1 WNHNN, CDR2 SYGVQD (reference sequence). Trimming pared 2 bases from V and 6 bases from J, leaving 17 bases between. The CDR3 sequence is 15 residues long. The DNA of the CDR3 is TGCGCCAGCAGTGAGGGGGAGGGGGTGGGAGGCGAGCAGTACTTC. Its protein product is CASSEGEGVGGEQYF.

This chain joins TRBV7-2 and TRBJ2-3; 9 bases match TRBD1. The CDR3 has 17 residues. Per the germline V gene, CDR1 is SGHTA and CDR2 is FQGNSA. The J segment lost 0 bases and the V segment lost 3 bases, leaving 7 bases of the junction unmatched. The CDR3 loop is CASSFVTGGGSTDTQYF. As DNA, the CDR3 is TGTGCCAGCAGCTTTGTGACAGGGGGAGGGAGCACAGATACGCAGTATTTT.

This clone was recorded once. This chain joins TRBV11-2 and TRBJ2-3, with D possibly matching TRBD2 (6 bases). The CDR3 spans 14 residues. V gave up 2 bases and J gave up 4 bases, with 10 bases separating them. The germline V gene encodes CDR1 SGHAT and CDR2 FQNNGV. The CDR3 DNA reads as TGTGCCAGCAGCTTAAATCAGCGGGCAGATACGCAGTATTTT. Translated, it gives CASSLNQRADTQYF.

The chain joins TRBV9 to TRBJ1-6; 7 nucleotides match TRBD1. V was clipped by 3 bases and J by 1 base; unmatched bases: 1. The CDR3 runs to 15 residues. Germline values: CDR1 SGDLS, CDR2 YYNGEE. The CDR3 protein is CASSATGSYNSPLHF. The CDR3 coding sequence is TGTGCCAGCAGCGCGACAGGGTCCTATAATTCACCCCTCCACTTT.

This chain joins TRBV28 and TRBJ2-2, with unresolved D. Germline-derived CDR1 and CDR2 are MDHEN and SYDVKM. CDR3 length: 14 residues. V dropped 2 bases and J dropped 4 bases, with 8 bases sitting between them. The chain's CDR3 is CASSLGLRTGELFF. CDR3 in DNA: TGTGCCAGCAGTTTAGGTCTGCGCACCGGGGAGCTGTTTTTT. Complete variable domain (other parts from reference TRBV28 and TRBJ2-2): DVKVTQSSRYLVKRTGEKVFLECVQDMDHENMFWYRQDPGLGLRLIYFSYDVKMKEKGDIPEGYSVSREKKERFSLILESASTNQTSMYLCASSLGLRTGELFFGEGSRLTVL.

There are a few counts of this clone. The rearrangement joins TRBV18 to TRBJ2-2; TRBD2 is a possible D gene (6 bases). V shed 4 bases and J shed 2 bases, with 14 bases lying between them. CDR3 size: 16 residues. Germline CDR1 is KGHSH and CDR2 is LQKENI. The CDR3 DNA reads TGTGCCAGCTCACTCCAGGGCGGGGCCAACACCGGGGAGCTGTTTTTT. Translation: CASSLQGGANTGELFF.

The J gene is TRBJ1-4, the V gene TRBV24-1, with unresolved D. V lost 3 bases and J 8 bases, leaving 6 bases between the germline ends. CDR1 is KGHDR, CDR2 SFDVKD, per germline. This CDR3 spans 12 amino acids. The CDR3 loop reads CATSDASEKLFF. The CDR3 DNA reads TGTGCCACCAGTGATGCGTCCGAAAAACTGTTTTTT.

About this clone itself: One junction end does not reproduce the germline sequence, and a read error may be involved. The chain recombines TRBV10-3 with TRBJ2-7; 9 positions match TRBD1. The CDR3 runs 14 residues. Germline-derived CDR1 and CDR2 are ENHRY and SYGVKD. The CDR3 nucleotides are TGTGCCATCCGTGACTGGGACAGGGCCTACGAGCAGTACTTC. It is translated as CAIRDWDRAYEQYF.

The chain couples TRBV15 to TRBJ1-4, with D possibly being TRBD1 (5 bases). Trimming stripped 2 bases from V and 5 bases from J, with 9 bases between. The CDR3 sequence is 14 residues long. Per the germline V gene, CDR1 is LNHNV and CDR2 is YYDKDF (reference sequence). CDR3 protein: CATSRPGGNEKLFF. The DNA of the CDR3 is TGTGCCACCAGCAGACCCGGGGGGAATGAAAAACTGTTTTTT.

In this sample, this clone turned up a few times. V usage is TRBV9 and J usage is TRBJ2-1, with 13 positions matching TRBD2. The CDR3 consists of 18 residues. Trimming took 0 bases from V and 7 from J; bases not matched to a gene: 10. CDR1 is SGDLS, CDR2 YYNGEE, per germline. The CDR3 region is CASSVDPPGLAGRNEQFF. The CDR3 DNA reads as TGTGCCAGCAGCGTAGATCCGCCGGGACTAGCGGGAAGGAATGAGCAGTTCTTC.

The chain employs TRBV6-6 and TRBJ2-1, with D tentatively TRBD2 (5 bases). The V gene's germline CDR1 is MNHNY and CDR2 SVGAGI (reference sequence). The CDR3 has 14 amino acids. Trimming took 2 bases from V and 2 from J, leaving 7 bases between them. The CDR3, as DNA: TGTGCCAGCAGTTACAGCGGAGCCTACAATGAGCAGTTCTTC. Encoded protein: CASSYSGAYNEQFF.

The CDR3, as DNA: TGTGCCAGCCCGGGACTAGCGGGACTAAACACCGGGGAGCTGTTTTTT. This codes for CASPGLAGLNTGELFF. The chain links TRBV7-8 to TRBJ2-2, with 13 bases matching TRBD2. The germline CDR1 and CDR2 sequences are SGHVS and FQNEAQ. J lost 2 bases, V lost 8 bases, and 5 bases had no gene match. The CDR3 length is 16 residues. Based on the CDR3 plus reference TRBV7-8 and TRBJ2-2, the full variable domain is GAGVSQSPRYKVAKRGQDVALRCDPISGHVSLFWYQQALGQGPEFLTYFQNEAQLDKSGLPSDRFFAERPEGSVSTLKIQRTQQEDSAVYLCASPGLAGLNTGELFFGEGSRLTVL.

This rearrangement joins TRBV27 to TRBJ2-2, with D hard to call. This CDR3 is 12 amino acids long. V was trimmed by 3 bases and J by 7 bases, leaving 6 bases between them. CDR1 is MNHEY and CDR2 is SMNVEV in the germline V gene (reference sequence). CDR3 coding DNA: TGTGCCAGCAGTTTCGCAGTCGGGGAGCTGTTTTTT. It is translated as CASSFAVGELFF.

The chain carries TRBV7-9 and TRBJ1-2; 7 positions agree with TRBD1. The CDR3 contains 13 residues. The V gene end was trimmed by 5 bases and the J gene end by 5 bases; junction bases not matched to a gene: 5. In germline, CDR1 is SEHNR, CDR2 FQNEAQ (reference sequence). The CDR3: CASSEGQKYGYTF. In DNA, the CDR3 is TGTGCCAGCAGCGAGGGACAGAAATATGGCTACACCTTC.